Given below is one TCR beta chain in context. In the authors' methods: For nucleated cells, counts were estimated from reference gene primer amplification. TCRdb's copy holds only in-frame clones and misses some; the assay was immunoSEQ multiplex PCR. V and J calls and clone size are copied from that table; D and trimming were computed from the DNA. Of under 150,000 clones in the sample, around nine tenths were seen once. The CDR3 loop spans 13 amino acids. V lost 0 bases and J 10 bases, leaving 12 bases between the germline ends. The germline V gene encodes CDR1 SGDLS and CDR2 YYNGEE. The record originates from a study of blood T cell repertoires in COVID-19. The overall study: T cells, B-cell-depleted T cells, or PBMCs provided the cDNA or gDNA that served as material.

This chain joins TRBV9 and TRBJ2-3, with D perhaps TRBD2 (5 bases). Sequencing used peripheral blood. This TCR was recovered from a man aged 50 to 59 with active COVID-19. The CDR3 region is CASSVGRVAAQYF. The CDR3 nucleotides are TGTGCCAGCAGCGTAGGGCGGGTAGCTGCGCAGTATTTT.